These 14 T cell receptor beta chains originate from one sample sequenced in a study of human T cells and chemical hapten exposure. The time point is: pre-sensitization, week 0. Treatment defined: therapeutic diphenylcyclopropenone sensitization with weekly scalp DPC. TCRdb fed the RACE reads into MiXCR, producing one record per CDR3 protein. The sample includes some 300,000 distinct CDR3 sequences, 4.5% to 5.5% seen only once; the top ten take roughly 8.2%. The sample here was whole blood, taken in connection with sensitization to the hapten diphenylcyclopropenone (DPC). The receptors stem from a woman under 30 with alopecia areata. Some clones in this sample may be carry-over from other donors' samples.

The rearrangement uses TRBV4-2 and TRBJ2-1; possibly TRBD2 for D (6 bases). This CDR3 spans 14 amino acids. From germline, CDR1 is LGHNA and CDR2 YNFKEQ. V lost 1 base to trimming and J lost 12 bases, with 16 bases between them. The CDR3 nucleotides read TGTGCCAGCAGCCAAGTCACGCAGGGACTCAGGCAGTTCTTC. Translation: CASSQVTQGLRQFF.

This chain connects TRBV5-8 to TRBJ1-2; 8 nucleotides agree with TRBD1. After removal of 0 bases from V and 2 bases from J, the junction contained 3 bases not matched to a gene. The CDR3 runs to 15 residues. CDR1 and CDR2 (germline): SGHTS, YDEGEE. As DNA, the CDR3 is TGTGCCAGCAGCTTGGCAGGGGGCCAGAACTATGGCTACACCTTC. The encoded protein is CASSLAGGQNYGYTF.

This chain connects TRBV6-2 or TRBV6-3 to TRBJ1-5, with 11 bases lining up with TRBD1. Germline V gene lookup returns CDR1 MNHEY and CDR2 SVGEGT. This CDR3 has 15 residues. Trimming at V came to 6 bases and at J to 5 bases, leaving 6 bases not matched to a gene. CDR3 sequence reads: CASSRGQGADQPQHF. In DNA form, the CDR3 reads TGTGCCAGCAGCCGCGGACAGGGGGCAGATCAGCCCCAGCATTTT.

There are many counts of this clonotype. The chain uses TRBV6-1 and TRBJ2-3; 9 bases fit TRBD2. The V segment lost 6 bases and the J segment 4 bases; nucleotides outside the gene matches: 8. The CDR3 runs to 15 residues. Germline CDR1 is MNHNS and CDR2 is SASEGT. The CDR3 DNA reads TGTGCCAGCAGCCGGGGACTAGCTGGTTCAGATACGCAGTATTTT. This sequence encodes CASSRGLAGSDTQYF.

This clonotype was detected ten times or more. The chain joins TRBV12-3 or TRBV12-4 to TRBJ1-5; D is undetermined. This CDR3 is built from 15 residues. The germline V and J ends were trimmed by 7 bases and 2 bases, with 15 bases remaining between them. Written as DNA, the CDR3 is TGTGCCAGCACAAAGACCGTACTGGGCAATCAGCCCCAGCATTTT. Protein product: CASTKTVLGNQPQHF.

This clonotype was seen once. The genes are TRBV6-5 and TRBJ2-7, with D maybe TRBD1 (5 bases). The CDR3 runs 12 residues. The germline V gene has CDR1 MNHEY and CDR2 SVGAGI. V was pared by 4 bases and J by 5 bases, with 9 bases between. CDR3 sequence (DNA): TGTGCCAGCAGTTCCCCCAGGGACGAGCAGTACTTC. Protein sequence: CASSSPRDEQYF.

As DNA, the CDR3 is TGTGCCAGCAGCCGAAGCGGGGGGCCGCCATACAATGAGCAGTTCTTC. It specifies CASSRSGGPPYNEQFF. This chain joins TRBV14 and TRBJ2-1, with 9 bases aligning to TRBD2. This CDR3 is built from 16 residues. The germline V gene has CDR1 SGHDN and CDR2 FVKESK. The V and J ends lost 4 bases and 4 bases, in that order; junction bases with no gene match: 8.

The sample holds a few counts of this clonotype. V gene TRBV4-3 combines with J gene TRBJ2-5; TRBD1 matches at 7 bases. The CDR3 runs to 13 residues. J lost 5 bases, V lost 5 bases, and 5 bases had no gene match. CDR1 is LGHNA and CDR2 is YSLEER in the germline V gene. The CDR3 is CASSSRTGETQYF. CDR3 coding DNA: TGCGCCAGCAGCAGCCGGACAGGCGAGACCCAGTACTTC.

This clonotype came up many times. The V call is TRBV25-1, the J call TRBJ2-7; TRBD2 is a possible D gene (5 bases). CDR1 is MGHDK and CDR2 is SYGVNS in the germline V gene. This CDR3 region has 13 residues. Trimming took off 5 bases at V and 4 bases at J, with 12 bases between the two ends. In nucleotides, the CDR3 is TGTGCCAGCAGTACAAGAGGGCGGTACGAGCAGTACTTC. Translated: CASSTRGRYEQYF.

This clonotype came up many times. V usage is TRBV4-3 and J usage is TRBJ2-1, with 9 bases matching TRBD2. The CDR3 has 16 residues. Germline V gives CDR1 LGHNA, CDR2 YSLEER. The V segment lost 1 base and the J segment 5 bases; nucleotides outside the gene matches: 6. The CDR3 bases are TGCGCCAGCAGCCAAGCTCGGACTAGCGCAGACAATGAGCAGTTCTTC. This sequence encodes CASSQARTSADNEQFF.

The chain employs TRBV2 and TRBJ1-2; 7 bases map to TRBD1. The CDR3 is 13 amino acids. From germline, CDR1 is SNHLY and CDR2 FYNNEI. The trim removed 6 bases at V and 7 bases at J, leaving 8 bases unmatched. CDR3 amino acids: CASRERQGGGYTF. As DNA, the CDR3 is TGTGCCAGCAGGGAGAGACAGGGAGGTGGCTACACCTTC.

This clonotype was picked up a small number of times. V usage is TRBV5-6 and J usage is TRBJ1-6; D remains unclear. With 1 base removed from V and 8 bases from J, the gap between germline ends came to 4 bases. Germline-derived CDR1 and CDR2 are SGHDT and YYEEEE. This CDR3 spans 12 amino acids. The CDR3 region is CASSLRDSPLHF. The CDR3 DNA reads TGTGCCAGCAGCTTGAGGGATTCACCCCTCCACTTT.

This chain links TRBV5-6 with TRBJ2-3; tentatively, D is TRBD2 (7 bases). This CDR3 is 14 amino acids long. Deletions cut 3 bases from V and 7 bases from J, with 15 bases between. Germline lookup yields CDR1 SGHDT and CDR2 YYEEEE. CDR3 amino acids: CASSSNAGANTQYF. CDR3 nucleotide sequence: TGTGCCAGCAGCTCTAATGCGGGGGCAAATACGCAGTATTTT.

This clonotype was detected a few times. The rearrangement links TRBV7-9 to TRBJ1-5; D gene unclear. Germline V lookup: CDR1 SEHNR, CDR2 FQNEAQ (reference sequence). The CDR3 runs 17 residues. V dropped 5 bases and J dropped 0 bases, with 17 bases sitting between them. The CDR3 reads CASSGLLGAGSNQPQHF. The CDR3 DNA reads as TGTGCCAGCAGCGGGCTTTTAGGCGCGGGTAGCAATCAGCCCCAGCATTTT.